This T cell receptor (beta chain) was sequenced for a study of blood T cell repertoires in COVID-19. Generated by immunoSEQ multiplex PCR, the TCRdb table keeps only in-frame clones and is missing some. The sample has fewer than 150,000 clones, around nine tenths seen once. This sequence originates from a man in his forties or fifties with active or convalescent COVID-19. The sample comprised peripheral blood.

The CDR3: CASSVDRLNEKLFF. DNA for the CDR3: TGTGCCAGCAGTGTCGACAGGTTAAATGAAAAACTGTTTTTT. The chain employs TRBV2 and TRBJ1-4, with D possibly matching TRBD1 (6 bases). This CDR3 is 14 amino acids long. V gave up 4 bases and J gave up 5 bases, with 11 bases separating them. In germline, CDR1 is SNHLY, CDR2 FYNNEI. Supplemented by reference TRBV2 and TRBJ1-4, the full variable domain reads EPEVTQTPSHQVTQMGQEVILRCVPISNHLYFYWYRQILGQKVEFLVSFYNNEISEKSEIFDDQFSVERPDGSNFTLKIRSTKLEDSAMYFCASSVDRLNEKLFFGSGTQLSVL.